This T cell receptor (beta chain) was sequenced for a study of T cell responses to AZD1222 COVID-19 vaccine. Findings of the study overall: A reported finding is that nearly half of spike-specific TCRs target unmutated variant regions. Just a handful of AZD1222 recipients tested seropositive at baseline.

The J segment lost 1 base and the V segment lost 4 bases, leaving 7 bases of the junction unmatched. Germline CDR1 LNHDA, CDR2 SQIVND (reference sequence). The CDR3 consists of 15 residues. Using immunoSEQ multiplex PCR, the repertoire was profiled, and TCRdb retains in-frame clones only, with some absent. The data show 130,000 or so clones, over 75% seen once. In its sample, this clone was seen once. The antigen remains undetermined. V gene TRBV19 combines with J gene TRBJ2-7, with 7 bases identical to TRBD1. Sequenced here: peripheral blood, sampled 28 days after the second dose of the MenACWY control vaccine. This TCR was recovered from an adult who received the MenACWY meningococcal vaccine as a control. CDR3 protein: CASSSRTGNSYEQYF. The CDR3, as DNA: TGTGCCAGTAGTAGCCGGACAGGTAATTCCTACGAGCAGTACTTC.